This T cell receptor beta chain is drawn from a study of blood T cells in healthy people across ages (dated by TCRdb to the mid-2010s). About the study as a whole: Template switching captured roughly one uniquely barcoded TCR beta cDNA molecule per two T cells in model experiments. Donors of different ages were randomly distributed across sequencing lanes to avoid experimental bias. Age-related changes in TCR beta repertoire diversity were measured in the study by deep sequencing normalized with unique cDNA molecular identifiers. The donors were divided into four age groups: young (average approximately 17 years), middle-aged (about 40), aged (about 60) and long-lived (82). Using the same blood draw, the study looked at two additional independent replicas of 1 million unique cDNA reads for two donors, one aged 18 to 29 and the other aged 80 or older.

Study-wide findings and limitations: Since profiling was done on bulk unsorted PBMCs, naive and antigen-experienced compartments could not be conclusively compared. As age increased, observed TCR beta diversity per million T cells dropped in a roughly linear way, and a significant reduction was already evident by age roughly 36. The percentage of naive T cells measured by flow cytometry correlated strongly with observed TCR beta diversity. Compared with the aged group, the long-lived group had more naive CD4+ T cells, fewer expanded clones and increased TCR diversity, a pattern suggesting age selection. Because donor CMV infection status was unknown, age-related changes in expanded clonotypes were potentially confounded. Estimates of total diversity based on one million sequenced T cells were regarded as lower bounds and as underestimates.

This clonotype showed up many times. It has no known antigen specificity. No much larger clone is present one base from it, and per-base qualities are unavailable. Libraries came from 5' RACE. The instrument was an Illumina HiSeq 2500. The second PCR ran for about 7 to 11 cycles and used a J-beta primer mix along with a sample-barcoded 5' primer. A template-switch 5' adaptor carrying 12 random nucleotides introduced a unique molecular identifier onto each TCR beta cDNA molecule. Each sample yielded at least 3 million CDR3-containing paired-end reads. The Mint cDNA synthesis kit, primed by a TRBC-specific oligonucleotide, was used to synthesize first-strand cDNA from all RNA. Following uracil-DNA glycosylase treatment, all cDNA underwent a first 18-cycle PCR with the universal primers M1SS and BC2_uni_R. As for how the authors treated the data: Normalization of each sample was performed by random selection of 1 million high-quality reads, each carrying a distinct molecular identifier. Instead of being binned into consensus sequences, reads with shared molecular identifiers were discarded. MiTCR, with a Q25 quality threshold and the strictest error-elimination algorithm, was used for CDR3 identification, clonotype clustering and error correction. A nonparametric unseen species model with Euler transformation was used to estimate a lower bound on total TCR beta diversity. The raw public reads went through TCRdb reprocessing: fastp at Q25, MiXCR clone calling, in-frame beta chains kept. Merged by CDR3 protein, the rows form single entries marked with the most common genes and DNA. TCRdb's processing, not the study's, gives the V and J calls here. The sample table records some 710,000 distinct CDR3 sequences; about 42% of these occur just once. The biggest ten clones account for about a sixth of the sample.

From cysteine to phenylalanine, the CDR3 is 13 amino acids long. Kept here is only the CDR3 DNA, which spans 39 bases and is read in frame from base 1. In the germline V gene (reference sequence), CDR1 corresponds to GTSNPN and CDR2 to SVGIG. Trimming costs V 0 bases and J 3 bases, and their ends lie 5 bases apart. The donors were roughly 40 Caucasian individuals from Russia, aged roughly 6 to 95 years, who were systemically healthy. Each donor gave around 9.5 milliliters of peripheral blood, collected into EDTA-treated Vacutainer tubes. Ficoll-Paque density-gradient centrifugation was used to isolate PBMCs, with at least 7 million obtained per sample. Trizol reagent was used to extract total RNA from PBMCs, with at least 5.5 micrograms per sample. For every donor, flow cytometry on a PBMC aliquot measured the percentage of naive CD45RAhigh/CD27high T cells.

The chain joins TRBV30 to TRBJ2-2; TRBD1 could be the D gene, as 5 bases match. The sample taken for sequencing was blood. This sequence was found in a man older than 75 in good health. The base sequence is TGTGCCTGGAGTGTAGGGGACACCGGGGAGCTGTTTTTT. Translation gives CAWSVGDTGELFF.